Detailed here is one TCR beta chain. The antigen remains undetermined. From germline, CDR1 is SEHNR and CDR2 FQNEAQ (reference sequence). The CDR3 consists of 14 residues. V was trimmed by 1 base and J by 8 bases, leaving 14 bases between them. This sample is drawn from a study of PD-1 blockade in classical Hodgkin lymphoma. Whole-study context: Patients had nivolumab dosed at 3 mg/kg, delivered intravenously every 2 weeks.

After autologous stem cell transplantation all patients relapsed, and prior brentuximab vedotin exposure differed between cohorts. Method: immunoSEQ multiplex PCR; TCRdb's copy keeps in-frame clones and lacks some. This table holds 30,000 to 35,000 clones, 80% to 90% found once. Study conclusions and caveats: The causes of the repertoire differences, possibly disease activity or prior therapy, remain undefined. Newly diagnosed patients were reported to start with lower TCR diversity than healthy donors. CD4+ TCR diversity, unlike CD8+, rose significantly by C4D1.

The sequence was obtained from a human donor with classical Hodgkin lymphoma. This chain joins TRBV7-9 and TRBJ1-2; tentatively, D is TRBD1 (5 bases). Sequenced material: peripheral blood mononuclear cells (PBMCs), taken at baseline. The CDR3 coding sequence is TGTGCCAGCAGCTTAGAGTCTGGGGGGTACGGCTACACCTTC. This translates into CASSLESGGYGYTF.